This TCR beta chain is drawn from a study of cytomegalovirus exposure and HLA in healthy donors. Study outcomes and limitations: Later genetic work tied a missense DCLRE1C variant to beta-chain V and J trimming.

A multiplex PCR was run with 60 Vbeta primers and 13 Jbeta primers. Here immunoSEQ multiplex PCR was the method, and the copy in TCRdb shows in-frame clones only, minus some. The table includes some 170,000 clones, 70% to 80% detected once. With regard to this clone: Its cognate antigen is unknown.

Germline-derived CDR1 and CDR2 are LNHDA and SQIVND (reference sequence). V was cut by 8 bases and J by 2 bases, with 17 bases left in between. CDR3 length equals 15 residues. The receptor was derived from a man in his forties in good health and CMV-seronegative. Material: PBMCs. The chain recombines TRBV19 with TRBJ2-3; D is perhaps TRBD2 (5 bases). CDR3 sequence: CASAPGVAPTDTQYF. Here the CDR3 DNA reads TGTGCCAGTGCCCCCGGGGTAGCTCCCACAGATACGCAGTATTTT.